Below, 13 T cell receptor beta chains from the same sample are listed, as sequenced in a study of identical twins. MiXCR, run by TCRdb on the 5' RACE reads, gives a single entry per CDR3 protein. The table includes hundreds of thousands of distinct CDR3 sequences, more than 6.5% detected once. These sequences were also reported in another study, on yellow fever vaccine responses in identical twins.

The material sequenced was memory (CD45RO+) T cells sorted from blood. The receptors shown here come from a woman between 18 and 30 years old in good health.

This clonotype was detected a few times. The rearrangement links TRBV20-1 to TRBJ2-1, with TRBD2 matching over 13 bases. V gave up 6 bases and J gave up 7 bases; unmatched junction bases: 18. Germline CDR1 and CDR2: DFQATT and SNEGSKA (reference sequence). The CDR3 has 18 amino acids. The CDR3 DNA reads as TGCAGTGCCCCGACTTCGGGTCCGACTAGCGGGGGGCTAAATGAGCAGTTCTTC. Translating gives CSAPTSGPTSGGLNEQFF.

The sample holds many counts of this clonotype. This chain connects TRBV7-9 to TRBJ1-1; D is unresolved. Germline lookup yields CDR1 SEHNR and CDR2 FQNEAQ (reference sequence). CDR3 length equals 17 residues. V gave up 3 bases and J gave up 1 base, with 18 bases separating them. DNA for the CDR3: TGTGCCAGCAGCTTGAACCCGAGAGCAGACGGGAACACTGAAGCTTTCTTT. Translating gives CASSLNPRADGNTEAFF.

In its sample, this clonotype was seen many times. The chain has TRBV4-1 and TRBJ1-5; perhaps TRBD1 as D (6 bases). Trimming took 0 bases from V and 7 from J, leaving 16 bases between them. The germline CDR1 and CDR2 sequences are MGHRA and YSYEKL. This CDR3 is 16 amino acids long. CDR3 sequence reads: CASSQEGGRGGQPQHF. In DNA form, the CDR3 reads TGCGCCAGCAGCCAAGAAGGTGGCAGGGGCGGGCAGCCCCAGCATTTT.

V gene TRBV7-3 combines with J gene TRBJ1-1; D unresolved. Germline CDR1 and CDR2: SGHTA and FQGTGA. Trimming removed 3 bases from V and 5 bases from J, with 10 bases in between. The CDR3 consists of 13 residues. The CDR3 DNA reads TGTGCCAGCAGCTTCCAAGTGGGAACTGAAGCTTTCTTT. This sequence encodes CASSFQVGTEAFF.

The CDR3 loop is CAISERGGTGAYGYTF. CDR3 DNA: TGTGCCATCAGTGAACGCGGGGGAACAGGTGCCTATGGCTACACCTTC. The V and J genes are TRBV10-3 and TRBJ1-2; TRBD1 might be the D (5 bases). CDR3 length equals 16 residues. Germline CDR1 is ENHRY and CDR2 is SYGVKD. Trimming cost V 3 bases and J 4 bases, with 18 bases left between them.

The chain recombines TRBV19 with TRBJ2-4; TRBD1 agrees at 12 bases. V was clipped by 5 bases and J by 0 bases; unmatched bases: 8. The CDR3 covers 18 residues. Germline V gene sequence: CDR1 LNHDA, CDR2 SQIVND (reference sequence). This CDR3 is CASSAGTGGGGAKNIQYF. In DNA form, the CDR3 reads TGTGCCAGTAGTGCCGGGACAGGGGGCGGGGGAGCCAAAAACATTCAGTACTTC.

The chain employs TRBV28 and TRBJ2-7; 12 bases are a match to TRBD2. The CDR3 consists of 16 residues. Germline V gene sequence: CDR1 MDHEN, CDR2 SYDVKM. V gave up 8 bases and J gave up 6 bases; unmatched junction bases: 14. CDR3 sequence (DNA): TGTGCCAGCCGCACTCGGGCTAGCGGGAGGGCCAGCGAGCAGTACTTC. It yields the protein CASRTRASGRASEQYF.

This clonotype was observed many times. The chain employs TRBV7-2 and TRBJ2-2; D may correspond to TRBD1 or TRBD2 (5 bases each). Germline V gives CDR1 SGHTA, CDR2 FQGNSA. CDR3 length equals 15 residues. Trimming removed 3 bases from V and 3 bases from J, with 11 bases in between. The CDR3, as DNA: TGTGCCAGCAGCTTCCACGGGACCTACACCGGGGAGCTGTTTTTT. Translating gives CASSFHGTYTGELFF. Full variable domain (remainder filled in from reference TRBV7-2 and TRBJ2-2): GAGVSQSPSNKVTEKGKDVELRCDPISGHTALYWYRQSLGQGLEFLIYFQGNSAPDKSGLPSDRFSAERTGGSVSTLTIQRTQQEDSAVYLCASSFHGTYTGELFFGEGSRLTVL.

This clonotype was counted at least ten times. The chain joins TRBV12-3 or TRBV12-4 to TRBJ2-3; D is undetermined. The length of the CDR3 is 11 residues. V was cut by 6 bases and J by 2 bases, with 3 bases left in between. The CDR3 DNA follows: TGTGCCAGCAGCTACACAGATACGCAGTATTTT. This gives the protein CASSYTDTQYF.

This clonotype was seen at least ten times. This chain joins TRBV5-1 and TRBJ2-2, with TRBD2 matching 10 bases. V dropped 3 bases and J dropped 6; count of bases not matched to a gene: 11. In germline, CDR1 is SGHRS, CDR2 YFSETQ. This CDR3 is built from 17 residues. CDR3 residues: CASSSNSGGPIAGELFF. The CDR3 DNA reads TGCGCCAGCAGCTCGAATAGCGGGGGGCCTATTGCCGGGGAGCTGTTTTTT.

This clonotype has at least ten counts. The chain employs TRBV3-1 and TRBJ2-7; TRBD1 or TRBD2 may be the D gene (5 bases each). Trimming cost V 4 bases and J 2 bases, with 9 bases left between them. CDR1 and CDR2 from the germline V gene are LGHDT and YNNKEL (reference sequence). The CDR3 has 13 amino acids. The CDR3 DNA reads TGTGCCAGCAGCCGGGACCCTACCTACGAGCAGTACTTC. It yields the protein CASSRDPTYEQYF.

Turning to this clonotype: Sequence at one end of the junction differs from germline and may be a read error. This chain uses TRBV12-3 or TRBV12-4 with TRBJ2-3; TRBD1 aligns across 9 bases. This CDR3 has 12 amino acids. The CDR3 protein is CASRSAGTGRFF. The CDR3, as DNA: TGTGCCAGCAGATCGGCCGGGACAGGGCGGTTTTTT.

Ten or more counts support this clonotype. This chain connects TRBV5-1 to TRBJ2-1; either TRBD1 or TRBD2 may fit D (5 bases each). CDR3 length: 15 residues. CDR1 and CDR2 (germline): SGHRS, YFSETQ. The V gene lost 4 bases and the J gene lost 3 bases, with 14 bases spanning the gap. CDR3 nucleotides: TGCGCCAGCAGCCGCCAGGGACCGGGCTACAATGAGCAGTTCTTC. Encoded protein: CASSRQGPGYNEQFF.